The 21 T cell receptor beta chains below were found in one sample sequenced in a study of cytomegalovirus exposure and HLA in healthy donors. Sequencing used immunoSEQ multiplex PCR; TCRdb keeps in-frame clones, though not all of them. The data show 120,000 or so clones, more than 75% seen once. Sequencing was performed on PBMCs. Every receptor here comes from a woman in her twenties or thirties in good health and CMV-seronegative.

The chain is built from TRBV7-2 and TRBJ2-2, with D possibly being TRBD2 (6 bases). This CDR3 spans 16 amino acids. V was trimmed by 2 bases and J by 1 base, leaving 11 bases between them. In germline, CDR1 is SGHTA, CDR2 FQGNSA. Here the CDR3 reads CASSLRRRGNTGELFF. CDR3 nucleotides: TGTGCCAGCAGCTTAAGGAGGCGGGGGAACACCGGGGAGCTGTTTTTT.

The rearrangement links TRBV5-1 to TRBJ1-1; no firm D call. Between the trimmed V and J ends, which lost 3 bases and 2 bases, there was a span of 11 bases. This CDR3 has 14 residues. Looked up from germline, CDR1 is SGHRS and CDR2 is YFSETQ. In nucleotides, the CDR3 is TGCGCCAGCAGCTCGAGAGCATCAAACACTGAAGCTTTCTTT. It codes for CASSSRASNTEAFF.

The chain couples TRBV20-1 to TRBJ1-1; tentatively, D is TRBD1 (5 bases). Trimming took 6 bases from V and 0 from J, leaving 5 bases between them. The CDR3 covers 11 residues. Germline lookup yields CDR1 DFQATT and CDR2 SNEGSKA (reference sequence). The CDR3 DNA reads as TGCAGTGCGGACATGAACACTGAAGCTTTCTTT. Residues: CSADMNTEAFF.

CDR3 loop: CASSFNWGNTDTQYF. CDR3 nucleotides: TGCGCCAGCAGCTTCAACTGGGGCAACACAGATACGCAGTATTTT. This rearrangement joins TRBV5-1 to TRBJ2-3; D is perhaps TRBD1 (5 bases). Looked up from germline, CDR1 is SGHRS and CDR2 is YFSETQ. V lost 2 bases to trimming and J lost 2 bases, with 12 bases between them. CDR3 length equals 15 residues.

The rearrangement links TRBV7-6 to TRBJ2-5; no reliable D call. The CDR3 has 15 residues. CDR1 SGHVS and CDR2 FNYEAQ come from the germline V gene. Trimming took 5 bases from V and 1 from J, leaving 14 bases between them. In DNA form, the CDR3 reads TGTGCCAGCAGCACCCTGACACCCACCCAAGAGACCCAGTACTTC. This encodes CASSTLTPTQETQYF.

The chain uses TRBV19 and TRBJ1-5; no reliable D call. The CDR3 extends over 13 amino acids. Germline loops: CDR1 LNHDA, CDR2 SQIVND (reference sequence). V gave up 2 bases and J gave up 3 bases, with 5 bases separating them. The CDR3: CASSISPNQPQHF. DNA for the CDR3: TGTGCCAGTAGTATATCTCCCAATCAGCCCCAGCATTTT.

The chain couples TRBV14 to TRBJ1-6; no clear D gene. V lost 0 bases and J lost 6, with 9 bases in between. The CDR3 is 15 amino acids. The germline CDR1 and CDR2 sequences are SGHDN and FVKESK. The CDR3: CASSQDSRGNSPLHF. The CDR3 coding sequence is TGTGCCAGCAGCCAAGATTCTCGGGGTAATTCACCCCTCCACTTT.

CDR3 nucleotide sequence: TGTGCCAGCAGCCCTCGGGACAGGGGTTTGAATGGCTACACCTTC. Translation: CASSPRDRGLNGYTF. The chain employs TRBV7-8 and TRBJ1-2, with 10 nucleotides matching TRBD1. The CDR3 consists of 15 residues. The trim removed 5 bases at V and 6 bases at J, leaving 9 bases unmatched. The germline gives CDR1 SGHVS, CDR2 FQNEAQ. The full variable domain, completed using reference TRBV7-8 and TRBJ1-2, is GAGVSQSPRYKVAKRGQDVALRCDPISGHVSLFWYQQALGQGPEFLTYFQNEAQLDKSGLPSDRFFAERPEGSVSTLKIQRTQQEDSAVYLCASSPRDRGLNGYTFGSGTRLTVV.

CDR3 DNA: TGTGCCAGTAGCCGCTCCGGGACAGGGAATTCACCCCTCCACTTT. Translation gives CASSRSGTGNSPLHF. This chain connects TRBV19 to TRBJ1-6; 9 bases fit TRBD1. Germline V gene sequence: CDR1 LNHDA, CDR2 SQIVND (reference sequence). J was trimmed by 7 bases and V by 6 bases; bases with no gene match: 7. This CDR3 is 15 amino acids long.

This sequence joins TRBV5-4 and TRBJ1-1, with TRBD1 matching 7 bases. There are 13 residues in the CDR3. After removal of 2 bases from V and 6 bases from J, the junction contained 4 bases not matched to a gene. Germline V lookup: CDR1 SGHNT, CDR2 YYREEE (reference sequence). Written as DNA, the CDR3 is TGTGCCAGCAGCTTCTCTCAGGGGGCTGAAGCTTTCTTT. Protein sequence: CASSFSQGAEAFF.

V usage is TRBV9 and J usage is TRBJ2-2; 8 bases fit TRBD1. Germline V gives CDR1 SGDLS, CDR2 YYNGEE. V was pared by 1 base and J by 5 bases, with 13 bases of the junction left unmatched. This CDR3 comprises 18 residues. CDR3 DNA: TGTGCCAGCAGCGTATTGTCCCGCGACAGGGGTCGGACCGGGGAGCTGTTTTTT. Its translation is CASSVLSRDRGRTGELFF.

The chain employs TRBV27 and TRBJ1-6; D unclear. V was pared by 3 bases and J by 3 bases, with 9 bases between. This CDR3 is built from 15 residues. Germline V gene data show CDR1 as MNHEY and CDR2 as SMNVEV (reference sequence). CDR3: CASSFSGLYNSPLHF. CDR3 bases: TGTGCCAGCAGTTTTTCAGGCCTCTATAATTCACCCCTCCACTTT.

The chain couples TRBV6-1 to TRBJ1-3; no definite D call. V lost 8 bases and J 4 bases, leaving 15 bases between the germline ends. CDR3 length: 14 amino acids. Germline-derived CDR1 and CDR2 are MNHNS and SASEGT. CDR3 amino acids: CASSGWNSGNTIYF. The DNA for the CDR3 is TGTGCCAGCTCGGGGTGGAACTCCGGAAACACCATATATTTT.

This clone was recorded only once. The gene calls are TRBV10-3 and TRBJ2-7, with D perhaps TRBD1 (6 bases). Germline V gene sequence: CDR1 ENHRY, CDR2 SYGVKD. The length of the CDR3 is 15 residues. Trimming pared 0 bases from V and 0 bases from J, leaving 9 bases between. As DNA, the CDR3 is TGTGCCATCAGTGAGTCTACAGGGAACTCCTACGAGCAGTACTTC. It codes for CAISESTGNSYEQYF.

The chain employs TRBV19 and TRBJ2-5; 7 bases fit TRBD2. This CDR3 is 16 amino acids long. Trimming took 3 bases from V and 0 from J; bases not matched to a gene: 7. Germline V gene lookup returns CDR1 LNHDA and CDR2 SQIVND (reference sequence). The CDR3 DNA reads as TGTGCCAGTAGTATCACTAGCGTCCCGGACCAAGAGACCCAGTACTTC. This gives the protein CASSITSVPDQETQYF.

V usage is TRBV7-3 and J usage is TRBJ2-2, with 12 positions matching TRBD1. Trimming cost V 2 bases and J 4 bases; bases outside gene matches: 2. Per the germline V gene, CDR1 is SGHTA and CDR2 is FQGTGA. The CDR3 has 16 amino acids. CDR3 residues: CASSLGTGGITGELFF. Here the CDR3 DNA reads TGTGCCAGCAGCTTAGGGACAGGGGGCATCACCGGGGAGCTGTTTTTT.

The rearrangement uses TRBV2 and TRBJ2-5, with TRBD2 matching over 14 bases. Germline V CDR1 and CDR2: SNHLY, FYNNEI. The CDR3 is 18 residues long. J was trimmed by 1 base and V by 4 bases; bases with no gene match: 8. CDR3 sequence (DNA): TGTGCCAGCAGTGCGGGACTAGCGGGGGTGACCCCCCAAGAGACCCAGTACTTC. Protein product: CASSAGLAGVTPQETQYF.

The genes are TRBV30 and TRBJ1-2; D gene unclear. Germline lookup yields CDR1 GTSNPN and CDR2 SVGIG (reference sequence). This CDR3 spans 12 amino acids. The germline V and J ends were trimmed by 3 bases and 3 bases, with 8 bases remaining between them. The DNA for the CDR3 is TGTGCCTGGAGCCAATCGGACTATGGCTACACCTTC. Protein: CAWSQSDYGYTF.

The chain has TRBV10-3 and TRBJ1-1; D gene ambiguous. Trimming left V 0 bases short and J 2 bases short, with 13 bases between. Germline CDR1 reads ENHRY; CDR2 reads SYGVKD. CDR3 length: 16 residues. CDR3 loop: CAISESFRVSNTEAFF. CDR3 in DNA: TGTGCCATCAGTGAGTCGTTCCGGGTAAGCAACACTGAAGCTTTCTTT.

J is TRBJ1-1 and V is TRBV7-9; tentatively, D is TRBD1 (5 bases). V was shortened by 7 bases and J by 11 bases, with 23 bases between the two germline ends. The CDR3 totals 14 residues. CDR1 SEHNR and CDR2 FQNEAQ come from the germline V gene (reference sequence). The CDR3 DNA follows: TGTGCCAGCACACTTGGGGCGACTGACGAGTCGGCTTTCTTT. Translating it yields CASTLGATDESAFF. Full variable domain (rest looked up from reference TRBV7-9 and TRBJ1-1): DTGVSQNPRHKITKRGQNVTFRCDPISEHNRLYWYRQTLGQGPEFLTYFQNEAQLEKSRLLSDRFSAERPKGSFSTLEIQRTEQGDSAMYLCASTLGATDESAFFGQGTRLTVV.

The gene calls are TRBV29-1 and TRBJ2-1, with 10 bases lining up with TRBD1. Germline CDR1 SQVTM, CDR2 ANQGSEA. CDR3 size: 15 residues. Trimming at V came to 3 bases and at J to 1 base, leaving 3 bases not matched to a gene. The CDR3 is CSVEGTGESYNEQFF. The DNA of the CDR3 is TGCAGCGTTGAGGGGACAGGGGAGTCCTACAATGAGCAGTTCTTC.